The 3 T cell receptor beta chains below come from one sample, sequenced in a study of blood T cell repertoires in COVID-19 (dated by TCRdb to 2019 to 2021). Library method: the immunoSEQ multiplex PCR assay. Entries here come from immuneACCESS through TCRdb and include only in-frame sequences with V and J called. Some clones fail to appear in such tables; in the studies checked, an unresolved V gene covers under half of the shortfall, and the cause of the remainder is unknown. The sample table contains 180,000 or so clones; only one count was recorded for approximately 80% of them. The ten largest clones represent over 10% of the sample. What was sequenced was PBMCs or T cells enriched from blood (not recorded which). These receptors were taken from a woman between 55 and 75 years old who had recovered from COVID-19.

Note on this clone: This CDR3 is also generated by other DNA sequences in the sample. This chain connects TRBV18 to TRBJ1-5; no reliable D call. Deletions cut 6 bases from V and 4 bases from J, with 10 bases between. This CDR3 spans 13 amino acids. Germline CDR1 is KGHSH and CDR2 is LQKENI. CDR3 amino acids: CASSPGSNQPQHF. The CDR3 DNA reads TGTGCCAGCTCCCCCGGTTCTAATCAGCCCCAGCATTTT.

The V call is TRBV10-3, the J call TRBJ2-1, with TRBD2 identical over 14 bases. The length of the CDR3 is 18 residues. With V trimmed by 6 bases and J by 4 bases, 11 bases remained unmatched. Germline V lookup: CDR1 ENHRY, CDR2 SYGVKD. In DNA, the CDR3 is TGTGCCATCAGATCCGGGACTAGCGGGAGAGGGCGGTACAATGAGCAGTTCTTC. It yields the protein CAIRSGTSGRGRYNEQFF.

The genes are TRBV6-5 and TRBJ2-3; 8 bases map to TRBD2. Germline CDR1 and CDR2: MNHEY and SVGAGI. The J segment lost 4 bases and the V segment lost 5 bases, leaving 5 bases of the junction unmatched. This CDR3 is built from 14 residues. The CDR3 DNA reads TGTGCCAGCAGTCCCCGGGGGGGGTCAGATACGCAGTATTTT. Its translation is CASSPRGGSDTQYF.